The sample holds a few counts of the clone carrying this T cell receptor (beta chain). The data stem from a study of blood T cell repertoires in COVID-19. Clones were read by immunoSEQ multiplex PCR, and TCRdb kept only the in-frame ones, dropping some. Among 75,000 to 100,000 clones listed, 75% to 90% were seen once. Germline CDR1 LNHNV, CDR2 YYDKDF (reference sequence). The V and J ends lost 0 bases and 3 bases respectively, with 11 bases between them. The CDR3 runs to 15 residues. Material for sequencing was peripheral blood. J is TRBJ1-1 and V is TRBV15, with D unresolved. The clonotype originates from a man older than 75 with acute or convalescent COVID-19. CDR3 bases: TGTGCCACCAGCAGAGATCGGCCGGGTTACACTGAAGCTTTCTTT. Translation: CATSRDRPGYTEAFF.